This entry lists 23 T cell receptor beta chains sequenced from one sample in a study of ipilimumab plus nivolumab after autologous stem cell transplantation. TCRdb keeps only in-frame clones here, not all; method: immunoSEQ multiplex PCR. The repertoire includes around 45,000 clones, roughly 88% of them detected once, and approximately 0.87% sits in the top ten. This specimen was PBMCs, taken in a trial of ipilimumab plus nivolumab as post-transplant consolidation. Receptors originate from a male donor with multiple myeloma.

The chain is built from TRBV5-1 and TRBJ2-3; the D is unclear. Trimming removed 1 base from V and 4 bases from J, with 10 bases in between. This CDR3 is built from 14 residues. Germline V gene lookup returns CDR1 SGHRS and CDR2 YFSETQ. The CDR3 DNA reads TGCGCCAGCAGCTTGTCCGGTAACTCAGATACGCAGTATTTT. It yields the protein CASSLSGNSDTQYF.

The gene calls are TRBV7-9 and TRBJ1-4; 7 bases line up with TRBD1. The CDR3 has 15 residues. Germline V gives CDR1 SEHNR, CDR2 FQNEAQ (reference sequence). J gave up 6 bases and V 4 bases, and 8 bases lay outside the gene matches. Written as DNA, the CDR3 is TGTGCCAGCAGCTCCCCGTCGCAGGGGGATGAAAAACTGTTTTTT. Encoded protein: CASSSPSQGDEKLFF.

The V and J genes are TRBV30 and TRBJ1-1; D not resolved. The CDR3 contains 13 residues. V shed 8 bases and J shed 6 bases, with 19 bases lying between them. Germline CDR1 reads GTSNPN; CDR2 reads SVGIG (reference sequence). CDR3 in DNA: TGTGCCCGGTCCCGGGCCTCCGGGGCTGAAGCTTTCTTT. Protein: CARSRASGAEAFF. Based on the CDR3 plus reference TRBV30 and TRBJ1-1, the full variable domain is SQTIHQWPATLVQPVGSPLSLECTVEGTSNPNLYWYRQAAGRGLQLLFYSVGIGQISSEVPQNLSASRPQDRQFILSSKKLLLSDSGFYLCARSRASGAEAFFGQGTRLTVV.

The chain recombines TRBV19 with TRBJ2-1, with a possible D match to TRBD1 (7 bases). The CDR3 extends over 15 amino acids. V lost 6 bases and J 5 bases, leaving 17 bases between the germline ends. Per the germline V gene, CDR1 is LNHDA and CDR2 is SQIVND (reference sequence). CDR3 region: CASRFVEGANNEQFF. The CDR3 DNA is TGTGCCAGTAGATTCGTGGAGGGGGCTAACAATGAGCAGTTCTTC.

The chain links TRBV7-3 to TRBJ2-1, with 12 bases matching TRBD2. There are 17 residues in the CDR3. Trimming at V came to 0 bases and at J to 7 bases, leaving 7 bases not matched to a gene. Germline V gene data show CDR1 as SGHTA and CDR2 as FQGTGA. The CDR3 protein is CASSLTALAGGFNEQFF. The CDR3, as DNA: TGTGCCAGCAGCTTAACGGCCCTAGCGGGGGGGTTTAATGAGCAGTTCTTC.

This clone came up a few times. This sequence joins TRBV7-2 and TRBJ1-5; no clear D gene. V shed 1 base and J shed 0 bases, with 4 bases lying between them. Looked up from germline, CDR1 is SGHTA and CDR2 is FQGNSA. The CDR3 covers 14 residues. In DNA form, the CDR3 reads TGTGCCAGCAGCTTAGGATATAGCAATCAGCCCCAGCATTTT. It codes for CASSLGYSNQPQHF. The variable domain in full, with the rest retrieved from reference TRBV7-2 and TRBJ1-5, is GAGVSQSPSNKVTEKGKDVELRCDPISGHTALYWYRQSLGQGLEFLIYFQGNSAPDKSGLPSDRFSAERTGGSVSTLTIQRTQQEDSAVYLCASSLGYSNQPQHFGDGTRLSIL.

As concerns this clone: One end of the junction does not line up with germline, which may come from a read error. The V and J genes are TRBV27 and TRBJ2-7, with 10 nucleotides matching TRBD1. The CDR3 totals 14 residues. Germline loops: CDR1 MNHEY, CDR2 SMNVEV (reference sequence). The CDR3 here is CASRRQGAYSVRIF. For the CDR3, the DNA is TGTGCCAGCAGGAGACAGGGGGCTTATTCCGTACGTATCTTC.

This clone has just one count. The chain is built from TRBV5-1 and TRBJ2-6; weak D call: TRBD1 (5 bases). Germline V gene data show CDR1 as SGHRS and CDR2 as YFSETQ. V shed 4 bases and J shed 0 bases, with 8 bases lying between them. CDR3 size: 15 residues. Here the CDR3 reads CASSPTDSGANVLTF. The CDR3 region has the DNA TGCGCCAGCAGCCCGACAGACTCTGGGGCCAACGTCCTGACTTTC.

This rearrangement joins TRBV5-6 to TRBJ2-3; TRBD2 agrees at 8 bases. Looked up from germline, CDR1 is SGHDT and CDR2 is YYEEEE. The CDR3 is made up of 15 amino acids. Germline trimming cut 5 bases from V and 3 bases from J; bases unmatched to any gene: 8. CDR3 amino acids: CASSFSGIGTDTQYF. The CDR3 DNA reads as TGTGCCAGCAGTTTTAGCGGGATAGGGACAGATACGCAGTATTTT.

The CDR3 DNA reads as TGCGCCAGTCAGGGTTCCGGTGAGCAGTTCTTC. Translated: CASQGSGEQFF. The rearrangement links TRBV10-1 to TRBJ2-1; TRBD1 might be the D (5 bases). CDR1 and CDR2 (germline): WNHNN, SYGVQD (reference sequence). The CDR3 totals 11 residues. Trimming shortened V by 9 bases and J by 9 bases, and 12 bases separated the two germline ends.

This chain connects TRBV9 to TRBJ1-5; perhaps TRBD1 as D (6 bases). Between the trimmed V and J ends, which lost 3 bases and 3 bases, there was a span of 10 bases. CDR1 is SGDLS and CDR2 is YYNGEE in the germline V gene. There are 14 residues in the CDR3. The CDR3: CASSATGDNQPQHF. In nucleotides, the CDR3 is TGTGCCAGCAGCGCGACAGGAGACAATCAGCCCCAGCATTTT.

This clone was seen only once. This chain connects TRBV7-2 to TRBJ2-7; a weak D match, TRBD1 (6 bases). Germline V gene sequence: CDR1 SGHTA, CDR2 FQGNSA. V was clipped by 1 base and J by 3 bases, with 13 bases between them. This CDR3 has 15 amino acids. The CDR3 here is CASSLEQGSRYEQYF. The CDR3 nucleotides read TGTGCCAGCAGCTTAGAACAGGGATCACGCTACGAGCAGTACTTC.

This clone was seen a few times. The chain joins TRBV7-3 to TRBJ2-7, with 10 nucleotides matching TRBD1. There are 17 residues in the CDR3. Germline CDR1 reads SGHTA; CDR2 reads FQGTGA. The V and J ends lost 0 bases and 5 bases, in that order; junction bases with no gene match: 10. The CDR3 spells CASSLTAPTGGLDEQYF. The CDR3 nucleotides read TGTGCCAGCAGCTTAACAGCCCCGACAGGGGGCCTGGACGAGCAGTACTTC. The whole variable domain, remainder taken from reference TRBV7-3 and TRBJ2-7, is GAGVSQTPSNKVTEKGKYVELRCDPISGHTALYWYRQSLGQGPEFLIYFQGTGAADDSGLPNDRFFAVRPEGSVSTLKIQRTERGDSAVYLCASSLTAPTGGLDEQYFGPGTRLTVT.

This clone was seen more than once but under ten times. This rearrangement joins TRBV11-1 to TRBJ1-2; D remains ambiguous. Deletions cut 6 bases from V and 0 bases from J, with 8 bases between. The CDR3 length is 13 residues. Germline V gene lookup returns CDR1 SGHAT and CDR2 FQDESV (reference sequence). The CDR3 sequence: CASRTTANYGYTF. The CDR3 bases are TGTGCCAGCAGAACAACAGCTAACTATGGCTACACCTTC.

The V and J genes are TRBV5-6 and TRBJ1-3; 8 bases agree with TRBD1. Trimming took 5 bases from V and 0 from J; bases not matched to a gene: 4. CDR1 and CDR2 from the germline V gene are SGHDT and YYEEEE. The CDR3 has 15 amino acids. The CDR3 here is CASRYRGASGNTIYF. The CDR3 DNA follows: TGTGCCAGCAGATACAGGGGGGCCTCTGGAAACACCATATATTTT.

The chain recombines TRBV5-1 with TRBJ1-2; maybe TRBD1 (5 bases). V was clipped by 4 bases and J by 4 bases, with 17 bases between them. The CDR3 is made up of 15 amino acids. From germline, CDR1 is SGHRS and CDR2 YFSETQ. As DNA, the CDR3 is TGCGCCAGCAGCGGGTCAGGAGGGGATCGCTATGGCTACACCTTC. Translating it yields CASSGSGGDRYGYTF.

The CDR3 spells CASSEGRTRGDTQYF. The CDR3 DNA is TGTGCCAGCAGTGAGGGCCGGACTAGAGGAGATACGCAGTATTTT. The chain carries TRBV6-1 and TRBJ2-3; 7 positions agree with TRBD2. This CDR3 comprises 15 residues. V lost 3 bases to trimming and J lost 5 bases; unmatched junction nucleotides: 8. Germline CDR1 MNHNS, CDR2 SASEGT.

CDR3 bases: TGTGCCAGCAGTTTCTACGGGCTCCCACTGTTTTTT. It translates to CASSFYGLPLFF. This chain joins TRBV28 and TRBJ1-4; D call uncertain. Looked up from germline, CDR1 is MDHEN and CDR2 is SYDVKM. The V gene lost 3 bases and the J gene lost 13 bases, with 12 bases spanning the gap. The CDR3 length is 12 residues.

V and J are TRBV7-8 and TRBJ2-5; 7 bases line up with TRBD2. Unmatched junction bases numbered 5, after V lost 6 bases and J lost 1 base. The CDR3 has 14 amino acids. Germline lookup yields CDR1 SGHVS and CDR2 FQNEAQ. The CDR3 sequence is CASSIRGGQETQYF. DNA for the CDR3: TGTGCCAGCAGTATCCGCGGGGGCCAAGAGACCCAGTACTTC.

The gene calls are TRBV19 and TRBJ1-2; 11 bases are shared with TRBD1. Per germline, CDR1 LNHDA and CDR2 SQIVND (reference sequence). V lost 1 base, J lost 4 bases, and 8 bases stayed unmatched. The CDR3 is 17 residues long. DNA of the CDR3: TGTGCCAGTAGTATAGGCCCGCCGGGGACAGGGGGCTATGGCTACACCTTC. It specifies CASSIGPPGTGGYGYTF.

A word on this clone: At one end the junction does not follow the germline gene, possibly because of a read error. The chain uses TRBV6-4 and TRBJ2-1; D may be TRBD1 (7 bases). The germline V gene encodes CDR1 MRHNA and CDR2 SNTAGT. CDR3 length equals 15 residues. CDR3 nucleotides: TGTGCCAGCAGGGACTCGGGCAGGGGGAGGAATGAGCAGTTCTTC. Translation gives CASRDSGRGRNEQFF.

This rearrangement joins TRBV5-1 to TRBJ2-2, with TRBD2 matching 11 bases. Trimming took 3 bases from V and 1 from J; bases not matched to a gene: 2. This CDR3 has 16 residues. Germline-derived CDR1 and CDR2 are SGHRS and YFSETQ. CDR3 nucleotide sequence: TGCGCCAGCAGCTCGGGACTAGCGGAGAACACCGGGGAGCTGTTTTTT. Translation: CASSSGLAENTGELFF.

This clone was observed a single time. The chain joins TRBV4-1 to TRBJ2-3, with a possible D match to TRBD1 (6 bases). V shed 5 bases and J shed 0 bases, with 21 bases lying between them. The CDR3 spans 18 residues. The germline gives CDR1 MGHRA, CDR2 YSYEKL. The CDR3 region has the DNA TGCGCCAGCAGCGTCCGGACAGCAGGGCGTTATAGCACAGATACGCAGTATTTT. Translating it yields CASSVRTAGRYSTDTQYF.